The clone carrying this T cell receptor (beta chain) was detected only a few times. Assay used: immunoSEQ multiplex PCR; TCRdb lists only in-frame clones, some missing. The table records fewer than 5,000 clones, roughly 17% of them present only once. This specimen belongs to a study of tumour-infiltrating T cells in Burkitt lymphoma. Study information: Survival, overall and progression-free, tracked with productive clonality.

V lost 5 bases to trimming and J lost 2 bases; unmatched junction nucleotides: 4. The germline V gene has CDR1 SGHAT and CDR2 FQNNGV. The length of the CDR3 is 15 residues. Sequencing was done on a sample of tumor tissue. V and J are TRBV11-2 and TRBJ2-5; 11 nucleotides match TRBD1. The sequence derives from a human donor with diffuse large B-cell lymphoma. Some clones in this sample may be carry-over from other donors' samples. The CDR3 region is CASSDRDRGQETQYF. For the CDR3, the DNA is TGTGCCAGCAGCGACCGGGACAGGGGGCAAGAGACCCAGTACTTC.